These T cell receptor beta chains were read from a single sample in a study of blood T cell repertoires in COVID-19. TCRdb's table, derived via immunoSEQ multiplex PCR, lists solely in-frame clones and lacks some. The repertoire holds roughly 85,000 clones, with 86% as singletons. Source material: peripheral blood. The source is a man aged 45-65 years with active or convalescent COVID-19. CDR3s leave out the opening cysteine and the closing phenylalanine or tryptophan. Fields, in order: J gene, V gene, CDR3 protein.

J gene: TRBJ2-7; V gene: TRBV20-1; CDR3 protein: SADRGEQY
J gene: TRBJ2-3; V gene: TRBV5-1; CDR3 protein: ASSTGQGGTDTQY
J gene: TRBJ2-1; V gene: TRBV24-1; CDR3 protein: ATSDLPDEQF
J gene: TRBJ1-6; V gene: TRBV23-1; CDR3 protein: ASSPEAGTGDSSPLH
J gene: TRBJ2-7; V gene: TRBV14; CDR3 protein: ASSQDSSYEQY
J gene: TRBJ1-1; V gene: TRBV29-1; CDR3 protein: SARQGNTEAF
J gene: TRBJ1-1; V gene: TRBV27; CDR3 protein: ASSLSGRSEAF
J gene: TRBJ2-7; V gene: TRBV6-6; CDR3 protein: ASSAPGGGGEQY
J gene: TRBJ1-1; V gene: TRBV5-1; CDR3 protein: ASSSSNGKTEAF
J gene: TRBJ2-7; V gene: TRBV18; CDR3 protein: ASSPLLAASYEQY
J gene: TRBJ1-5; V gene: TRBV19; CDR3 protein: ASSIDHRGNQPQH
J gene: TRBJ2-1; V gene: TRBV7-2; CDR3 protein: ASSLAGGHSYNEQF
J gene: TRBJ1-1; V gene: TRBV10-3; CDR3 protein: ATGDRGNTEAF
J gene: TRBJ1-6; V gene: TRBV2; CDR3 protein: ASSSGQGSNSPLH
J gene: TRBJ2-3; V gene: TRBV19; CDR3 protein: ASRDRGSQY
J gene: TRBJ2-3; V gene: TRBV5-1; CDR3 protein: ASSSGRTSGTSTDTQY
J gene: TRBJ1-6; V gene: TRBV18; CDR3 protein: ASSPDRGTSPLH
J gene: TRBJ2-5; V gene: TRBV19; CDR3 protein: ASSRTSGVGETQY
J gene: TRBJ1-1; V gene: TRBV19; CDR3 protein: ASSEGAITEAF
J gene: TRBJ1-1; V gene: TRBV6-2/TRBV6-3; CDR3 protein: ASSYNRRTGSRTEAF
J gene: TRBJ2-2; V gene: TRBV6-5; CDR3 protein: ASIRTGDTGELF
J gene: TRBJ2-3; V gene: TRBV19; CDR3 protein: ASSIGSGGAGTQY
J gene: TRBJ2-1; V gene: TRBV6-2/TRBV6-3; CDR3 protein: ASSALSTGASPQF
J gene: TRBJ2-1; V gene: TRBV24-1; CDR3 protein: ATSEAVAGNRNEQF
J gene: TRBJ2-7; V gene: TRBV11-2; CDR3 protein: ASTLGVFLDEQY
J gene: TRBJ1-2; V gene: TRBV30; CDR3 protein: AWSVGRQLNYGYT
J gene: TRBJ1-2; V gene: TRBV6-6; CDR3 protein: ASSRTGSYGYT
J gene: TRBJ1-3; V gene: TRBV18; CDR3 protein: ASSPRGSPSGNTIY
J gene: TRBJ1-1; V gene: TRBV5-1; CDR3 protein: ASSRGSANTEAF
J gene: TRBJ1-1; V gene: TRBV18; CDR3 protein: ASSSTGNTEAF
J gene: TRBJ1-4; V gene: TRBV18; CDR3 protein: ASSPQTGTNEKLF
J gene: TRBJ1-4; V gene: TRBV5-1; CDR3 protein: ASSLEAWQGGEKLF
J gene: TRBJ2-1; V gene: TRBV28; CDR3 protein: ASSFIEQESYNEQF
J gene: TRBJ2-5; V gene: TRBV25-1; CDR3 protein: ASSETGLAVETQY
J gene: TRBJ2-2; V gene: TRBV28; CDR3 protein: ASNRGPDTGELF
J gene: TRBJ1-2; V gene: TRBV5-6; CDR3 protein: ASSGTARYT
J gene: TRBJ2-1; V gene: TRBV7-2; CDR3 protein: ASSLASNEQF
J gene: TRBJ2-5; V gene: TRBV30; CDR3 protein: AWSRGNDETQY
J gene: TRBJ2-3; V gene: TRBV6-2/TRBV6-3; CDR3 protein: ASSPRTGAPVVTQY
J gene: TRBJ2-1; V gene: TRBV4-2; CDR3 protein: ASSQDVPRTGISYNEQF
J gene: TRBJ2-2; V gene: TRBV7-9; CDR3 protein: ASSLDSGRYTGELF
J gene: TRBJ2-7; V gene: TRBV13; CDR3 protein: TSSTRLAGASYEQY
J gene: TRBJ1-1; V gene: TRBV10-1; CDR3 protein: ASTLTDRGTEAF